These 2 T cell receptor beta chains were all obtained from the same sample, sequenced in a study of chemoradiotherapy in HPV16-positive cancers. Sequencing was performed with immunoSEQ multiplex PCR; in TCRdb, only in-frame clones are kept and a portion is missing. The sample holds around 29,000 clones, about 93% seen once. Here the sequenced sample was blood, taken from a patient who underwent chemoradiotherapy. The receptors come from a human donor with HPV-associated anogenital cancer.

The chain is built from TRBV7-2 and TRBJ2-3; 7 bases are shared with TRBD1. Germline-derived CDR1 and CDR2 are SGHTA and FQGNSA. The V and J ends lost 5 bases and 2 bases, in that order; junction bases with no gene match: 7. The CDR3 length is 15 residues. CDR3: CASSQQGINTDTQYF. The CDR3 nucleotides read TGTGCCAGCAGCCAACAGGGGATTAACACAGATACGCAGTATTTT.

This chain joins TRBV19 and TRBJ1-5; a weak D match, TRBD1 (5 bases). V lost 6 bases and J 2 bases, leaving 11 bases between the germline ends. There are 14 residues in the CDR3. Germline V gene lookup returns CDR1 LNHDA and CDR2 SQIVND (reference sequence). The CDR3 sequence is CASSPGIGNQPQHF. In DNA form, the CDR3 reads TGTGCCAGTAGCCCAGGGATTGGCAATCAGCCCCAGCATTTT.